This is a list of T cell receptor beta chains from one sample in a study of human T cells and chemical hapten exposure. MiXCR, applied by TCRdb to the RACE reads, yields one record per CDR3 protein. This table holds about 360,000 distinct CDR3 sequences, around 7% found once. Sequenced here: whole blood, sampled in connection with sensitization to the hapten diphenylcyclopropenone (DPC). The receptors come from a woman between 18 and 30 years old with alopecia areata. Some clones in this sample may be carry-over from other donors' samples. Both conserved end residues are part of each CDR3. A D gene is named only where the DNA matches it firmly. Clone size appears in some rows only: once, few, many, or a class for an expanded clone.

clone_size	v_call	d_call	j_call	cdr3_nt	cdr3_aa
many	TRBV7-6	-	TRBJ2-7	TGTGCCAGCAGCTTAGCCCGGGACTACGAGCAGTACTTC	CASSLARDYEQYF
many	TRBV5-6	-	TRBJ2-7	TGTGCCAGCAGCTTGAATATGGACGGAACCTACGAGCAGTACTTC	CASSLNMDGTYEQYF
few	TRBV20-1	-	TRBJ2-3	TGCAGTGCTAGACGGCCCGAGGGCACAGATACGCAGTATTTT	CSARRPEGTDTQYF
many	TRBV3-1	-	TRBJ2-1	TGTGCCAGCAGCCAAGTGCGTTCAGTAGGGGTTCAGTTCTTC	CASSQVRSVGVQFF
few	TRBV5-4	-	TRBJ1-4	TGTGCCAGCAGCTTGAGTAGTTCTCAGACAATTAATGAAAAACTGTTTTTT	CASSLSSSQTINEKLFF
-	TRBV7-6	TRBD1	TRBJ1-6	TGTGCCAGCAGCTTAGAAGGACAGGGGGCTAATTCACCCCTCCACTTT	CASSLEGQGANSPLHF
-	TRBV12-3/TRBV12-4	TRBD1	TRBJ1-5	TGTGCCAGCAGTTTAGTTGGAGGGGGCTATCAGCCCCAGCATTTT	CASSLVGGGYQPQHF
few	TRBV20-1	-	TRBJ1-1	TGCAGTGCTAGAGGGACACTAGAAGTAAACACTGAAGCTTTCTTT	CSARGTLEVNTEAFF
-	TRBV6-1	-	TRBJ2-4	TGTGCCAGCAGTGAAGGGGGCGCCTTTAACATTCAGTACTTC	CASSEGGAFNIQYF
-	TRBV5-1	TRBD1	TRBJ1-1	TGCGCCAGCAGCTCGAGAGGGACAGGGGCCACTGAAGCTTTCTTT	CASSSRGTGATEAFF
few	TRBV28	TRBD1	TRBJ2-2	TGTGCCAGCAGTCGAGGGACAGTGAACACCGGGGAGCTGTTTTTT	CASSRGTVNTGELFF
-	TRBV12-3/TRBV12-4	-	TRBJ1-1	TGTGCCAGCATGGCAGGGGCTTACACTGAAGCTTTCTTT	CASMAGAYTEAFF
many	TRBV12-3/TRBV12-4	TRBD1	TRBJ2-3	TGTGCCAGCAGTTTAAGGACAGGGCCCCCAAGCACAGATACGCAGTATTTT	CASSLRTGPPSTDTQYF
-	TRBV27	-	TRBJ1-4	TGTGCCAGCAGGCCCCCTGGTACGGATAATGAAAAACTGTTTTTT	CASRPPGTDNEKLFF
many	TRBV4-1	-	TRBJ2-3	TGCGCCAGCAGCCAAACGACGGTAGATAGCACAGATACGCAGTATTTT	CASSQTTVDSTDTQYF
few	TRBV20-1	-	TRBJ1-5	TGCAGTGCTAGACCCGTCGGGGGATCAAATCAGCCCCAGCATTTT	CSARPVGGSNQPQHF
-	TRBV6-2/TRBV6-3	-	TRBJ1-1	TGTGCCAGCACAGGGGTCGTGAACACTGAAGCTTTCTTT	CASTGVVNTEAFF
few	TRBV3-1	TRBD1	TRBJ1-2	TGTGCCAGCAGCCAAGTACTTGGACAGGGACTTGGCTACACCTTC	CASSQVLGQGLGYTF
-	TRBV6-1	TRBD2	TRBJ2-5	TGTGCCTCCTCCGAAGTAGCGGGGGTTTCTGAGACCCAGTACTTC	CASSEVAGVSETQYF
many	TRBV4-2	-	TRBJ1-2	TGTGCCAGCAGCCAAGTAGGGGTGAACTATGGCTACACCTTC	CASSQVGVNYGYTF
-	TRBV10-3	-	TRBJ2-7	TGTGCCATCAGTGAGACCCGCGTTTTTCACGAGCAGTACTTC	CAISETRVFHEQYF
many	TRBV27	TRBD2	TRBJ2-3	TGTGCCAGCAGTTTACAAATCACTAGCGGGGGCGTGGAAGATACGCAGTATTTT	CASSLQITSGGVEDTQYF
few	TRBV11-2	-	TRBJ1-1	TGTGCCAGCTCGGGCACCCATGGGAACACTGAAGCTTTCTTT	CASSGTHGNTEAFF
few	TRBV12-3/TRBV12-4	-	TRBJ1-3	TGTGCCAGCAGTTTGATATCTGGAAACACCATATATTTT	CASSLISGNTIYF
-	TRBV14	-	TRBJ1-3	TGTGCCAGCAGCTACGCCAAGACAGGCTCTGGAAACACCATATATTTT	CASSYAKTGSGNTIYF
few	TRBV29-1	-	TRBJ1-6	TGCAGCGTTGAAGGGGCGGGGGATGATGATAATTCACCCCTCCACTTT	CSVEGAGDDDNSPLHF
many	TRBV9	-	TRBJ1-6	TGTGCCAGCAGCGTATTCGACGGGGAATCACCCCTCCACTTT	CASSVFDGESPLHF
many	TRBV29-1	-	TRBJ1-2	TGCAGCGTTGCCGGGTACGATGGCTACACCTTC	CSVAGYDGYTF
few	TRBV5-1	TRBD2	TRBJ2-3	TGCGCCAGCAGCCACCAACCGGGACTAGCGGGGGGGCCGACAGATACGCAGTATTTT	CASSHQPGLAGGPTDTQYF
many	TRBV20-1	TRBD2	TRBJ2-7	TGCAGTGCAGGGGCGGGGGGCGACGAGCAGTACTTC	CSAGAGGDEQYF
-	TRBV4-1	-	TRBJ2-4	TGCGCCAGCAGCCAAGGATGGAGGTTAGCCAAAAACATTCAGTACTTC	CASSQGWRLAKNIQYF
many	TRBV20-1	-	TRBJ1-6	TGCAGTGCTAGAGCCGTATCCGGGACGGAGTCTTCACCCCTCCACTTT	CSARAVSGTESSPLHF
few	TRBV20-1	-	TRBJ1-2	TGCAGTGCTAATCCACGGGAAGATGGCTACACCTTC	CSANPREDGYTF
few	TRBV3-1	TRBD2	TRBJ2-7	TGTGCCAGCAGTCAACCGGGACTATTCTACGAGCAGTACTTC	CASSQPGLFYEQYF
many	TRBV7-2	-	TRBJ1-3	TGTGCCAGCAGCATATCCCCACAGCAAGCCCCTGGAAACACCATATATTTT	CASSISPQQAPGNTIYF
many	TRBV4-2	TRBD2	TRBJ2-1	TGTGCCAGCAGCCAGCCAATGGGTAGCGGGGGGTACAATGAGCAGTTCTTC	CASSQPMGSGGYNEQFF
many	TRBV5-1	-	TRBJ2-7	TGCGCCAGCAGCTTGGGACAGACCGGAGAGTACTTC	CASSLGQTGEYF
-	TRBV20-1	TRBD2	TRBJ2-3	TGCAGTGCAAGACTAGCGGGGGGGCGAAGCACAGATACGCAGTATTTT	CSARLAGGRSTDTQYF
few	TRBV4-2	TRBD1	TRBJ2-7	TGTGCCAGCAGCCAAGGACAGGGGGACTACGAGCAGTACTTC	CASSQGQGDYEQYF
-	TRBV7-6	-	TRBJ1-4	TGTGCCAGCAGCTCTTTAAGGGCAGGGGAAATCACTAATGAAAAACTGTTTTTT	CASSSLRAGEITNEKLFF